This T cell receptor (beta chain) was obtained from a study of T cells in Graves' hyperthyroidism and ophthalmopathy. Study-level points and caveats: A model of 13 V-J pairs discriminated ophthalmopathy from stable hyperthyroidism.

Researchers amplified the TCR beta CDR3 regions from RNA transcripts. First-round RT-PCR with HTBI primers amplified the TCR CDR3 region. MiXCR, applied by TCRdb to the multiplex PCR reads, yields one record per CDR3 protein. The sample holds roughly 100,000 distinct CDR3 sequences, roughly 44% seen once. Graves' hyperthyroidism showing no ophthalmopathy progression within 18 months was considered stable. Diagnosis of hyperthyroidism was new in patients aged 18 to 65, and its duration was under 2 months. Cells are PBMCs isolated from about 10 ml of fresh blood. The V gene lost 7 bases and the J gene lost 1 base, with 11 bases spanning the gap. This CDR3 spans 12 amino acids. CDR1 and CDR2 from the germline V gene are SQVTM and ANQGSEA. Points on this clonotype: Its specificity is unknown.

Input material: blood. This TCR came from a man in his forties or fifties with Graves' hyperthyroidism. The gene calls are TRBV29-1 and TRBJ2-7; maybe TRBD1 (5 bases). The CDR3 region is CSDSTGSYEQYF. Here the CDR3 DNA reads TGCAGCGATAGTACAGGTTCCTACGAGCAGTACTTC.